The next 17 T cell receptor beta chains were all read from a single sample in a study of blood T cell repertoires in COVID-19. Assay: immunoSEQ multiplex PCR; the TCRdb copy retains only in-frame clones and omits some. The data hold 300,000 to 350,000 clones, with about 86% observed a single time. Sequences were obtained from PBMCs or T cells enriched from blood (not recorded which). Receptors originate from a middle-aged woman with acute COVID-19.

The chain combines TRBV6-2 or TRBV6-3 with TRBJ1-5; D is possibly TRBD1 (5 bases). Germline lookup yields CDR1 MNHEY and CDR2 SVGEGT. The CDR3 spans 15 residues. V was pared by 5 bases and J by 3 bases, with 14 bases between. The CDR3 region is CASSRQLLNNQPQHF. The DNA for the CDR3 is TGTGCCAGCAGTCGACAGCTATTAAACAATCAGCCCCAGCATTTT.

This sequence joins TRBV12-3 or TRBV12-4 and TRBJ1-3; no clear D. The CDR3 extends over 11 amino acids. V gave up 8 bases and J gave up 2 bases, with 4 bases separating them. The CDR3 is CASGPGNTIYF. For the CDR3, the DNA is TGTGCCAGCGGGCCTGGAAACACCATATATTTT.

The chain has TRBV24-1 and TRBJ2-3, with 7 bases lining up with TRBD1. The CDR3 is made up of 17 amino acids. From germline, CDR1 is KGHDR and CDR2 SFDVKD. V lost 5 bases to trimming and J lost 3 bases; unmatched junction nucleotides: 13. Here the CDR3 DNA reads TGTGCCACCAGTGCTAGTGGGAGAGAGGGGGCAACAGATACGCAGTATTTT. Translated, it gives CATSASGREGATDTQYF.

The CDR3 bases are TGTGCCAGCAGCCTTAGGGGACAGAAATCTACTAACTATGGCTACACCTTC. Encoded protein: CASSLRGQKSTNYGYTF. V and J are TRBV7-2 and TRBJ1-2; 7 bases are shared with TRBD1. The germline gives CDR1 SGHTA, CDR2 FQGNSA. V shed 5 bases and J 0 bases; nucleotides not matched to a gene: 12. CDR3 length: 17 residues.

This chain uses TRBV5-5 with TRBJ2-6; TRBD1 matches at 7 bases. This CDR3 spans 17 amino acids. In germline, CDR1 is SGHKS, CDR2 YYEKEE (reference sequence). Germline trimming cut 4 bases from V and 1 base from J; bases unmatched to any gene: 8. CDR3 protein: CASSVDRAASGANVLTF. The CDR3 nucleotides read TGTGCCAGCAGCGTCGACAGGGCCGCTTCTGGGGCCAACGTCCTGACTTTC.

This chain links TRBV2 with TRBJ2-7; tentatively, D is TRBD1 (5 bases). The germline V gene encodes CDR1 SNHLY and CDR2 FYNNEI. The V end lost 3 bases, the J end lost 3 bases, and 6 bases lay between the germline ends. CDR3 length: 12 residues. The CDR3 reads CASSDDSYEQYF. The CDR3 DNA sequence: TGTGCCAGCAGTGACGACAGCTACGAGCAGTACTTC.

This sequence joins TRBV7-9 and TRBJ1-3, with D possibly TRBD1 on 5 matching bases. This CDR3 is built from 16 residues. Between the trimmed V and J ends, which lost 4 bases and 0 bases, there was a span of 13 bases. The germline gives CDR1 SEHNR, CDR2 FQNEAQ (reference sequence). The CDR3 region has the DNA TGTGCCAGCAGCTCCCCCGGGACTTCCTCTGGAAACACCATATATTTT. Translation: CASSSPGTSSGNTIYF.

The chain uses TRBV5-1 and TRBJ2-7; maybe TRBD1 (5 bases). The CDR3 has 13 residues. The germline V gene has CDR1 SGHRS and CDR2 YFSETQ. V lost 2 bases to trimming and J lost 3 bases, with 9 bases between them. The chain's CDR3 is CASSLQDLYEQYF. For the CDR3, the DNA is TGCGCCAGCAGCTTACAGGATCTCTACGAGCAGTACTTC.

The V call is TRBV18, the J call TRBJ2-7; TRBD1 aligns across 12 bases. Germline V CDR1 and CDR2: KGHSH, LQKENI. The CDR3 covers 13 residues. The J segment lost 6 bases and the V segment lost 8 bases, leaving 5 bases of the junction unmatched. The CDR3 spells CASTGQGAGEQYF. CDR3 coding DNA: TGTGCCAGCACGGGACAGGGGGCGGGCGAGCAGTACTTC.

V gene TRBV4-2 combines with J gene TRBJ2-7; TRBD2 might be the D (5 bases). CDR3 length: 18 residues. V was trimmed by 0 bases and J by 5 bases, leaving 23 bases between them. Germline assignment: CDR1 LGHNA and CDR2 YNFKEQ. CDR3: CASSQDQSASSPWDEQYF. CDR3 nucleotide sequence: TGTGCCAGCAGCCAAGATCAGTCCGCTAGCTCCCCTTGGGACGAGCAGTACTTC.

This chain links TRBV3-1 (or the pseudogene TRBV3-2) with TRBJ1-2; D is ambiguous. Germline-derived CDR1 and CDR2 are LGHDT and YNNKEL (reference sequence). Trimming pared 5 bases from V and 9 bases from J, leaving 16 bases between. This CDR3 has 13 amino acids. CDR3 region: CASSYTGSGSYTF. CDR3 DNA sequence: TGTGCCAGCAGCTACACCGGATCAGGAAGCTACACCTTC.

With regard to this clone: Other DNA sequences in the sample encode the same CDR3. The chain couples TRBV27 to TRBJ2-5; 13 bases fit TRBD2. CDR1 is MNHEY, CDR2 SMNVEV, per germline (reference sequence). Losses at the gene ends were 6 bases for V and 5 bases for J; bases not matched to a gene: 3. This CDR3 comprises 14 residues. Here the CDR3 reads CASSPGLAGETQYF. The CDR3 bases are TGTGCCAGCAGCCCGGGACTAGCGGGGGAGACCCAGTACTTC.

The V gene is TRBV19, the J gene TRBJ2-5; 8 bases agree with TRBD2. V shed 4 bases, J shed 5 bases, and the junction held 6 bases outside the gene matches. Germline loops: CDR1 LNHDA, CDR2 SQIVND (reference sequence). This CDR3 spans 14 amino acids. CDR3 nucleotide sequence: TGTGCCAGTAGTAATCGGGGGGGCCATGAGACCCAGTACTTC. This encodes CASSNRGGHETQYF.

The chain is built from TRBV19 and TRBJ2-3; 7 bases fit TRBD2. The V gene's germline CDR1 is LNHDA and CDR2 SQIVND (reference sequence). The CDR3 runs to 15 residues. The junction had 6 bases not matched to a gene; V was cut back by 4 bases and J by 2 bases. The CDR3 nucleotides read TGTGCCAGTAGTACCCTCCGGGACTACACAGATACGCAGTATTTT. It is translated as CASSTLRDYTDTQYF.

The CDR3, as DNA: TGTGCCAGCAGACAGGGGGGCGGAAACACCATATATTTT. Translation: CASRQGGGNTIYF. V is TRBV2 and J is TRBJ1-3, with TRBD1 matching over 8 bases. CDR3 length: 13 amino acids. Trimming removed 6 bases from V and 4 bases from J; junction bases left unmatched: 2. Germline V CDR1 and CDR2: SNHLY, FYNNEI.

V gene TRBV5-5 combines with J gene TRBJ2-7, with TRBD1 matching 7 bases. The ends lost 4 bases at V and 4 bases at J; junction bases unmatched: 8. Looked up from germline, CDR1 is SGHKS and CDR2 is YYEKEE (reference sequence). The CDR3 consists of 14 residues. The CDR3: CASSPLDRAYEQYF. The CDR3, as DNA: TGTGCCAGCAGCCCACTAGACAGGGCTTACGAGCAGTACTTC.

The chain recombines TRBV6-2 or TRBV6-3 with TRBJ1-2; tentatively, D is TRBD1 (5 bases). V lost 2 bases and J lost 6, with 16 bases in between. CDR1 and CDR2 (germline): MNHEY, SVGEGT. This CDR3 region has 15 residues. DNA for the CDR3: TGTGCCAGCAGTTACGAGGTCAGGGATAAAGATGGCTACACCTTC. This codes for CASSYEVRDKDGYTF.